This T cell receptor beta chain was retrieved from a study of T cells in Graves' hyperthyroidism and ophthalmopathy. Study-level background: Peripheral blood collection took place at initial diagnosis, before any treatment.

The CDR3 consists of 15 residues. Trimming took 6 bases from V and 1 from J; bases not matched to a gene: 12. CDR1 is DFQATT, CDR2 SNEGSKA, per germline (reference sequence). Graves' hyperthyroidism was deemed stable absent ophthalmopathy progression within 18 months. A patient was excluded if there was uncontrolled infection, other autoimmune disease, pregnancy or lactation. It was RNA transcripts that yielded the amplified TCR beta CDR3 regions. TCR CDR3 underwent first-round RT-PCR with the HTBI primer set. TCRdb ran MiXCR on the multiplex PCR reads and lists one entry per CDR3 protein. The sample has roughly 700,000 distinct CDR3 sequences; 11% to 15% are singletons. General study findings and limits: Blood also showed most of the thyroid clonotypes that were expanded above 0.001.

This clonotype was seen a few times. The antigen is not known. Material for sequencing was blood. The source of this sequence is a woman aged 18-29 years with Graves' hyperthyroidism. The gene calls are TRBV20-1 and TRBJ2-7; 7 nucleotides agree with TRBD2. CDR3 bases: TGCAGTGCCCCAAATCTAGCGGACCCTTCCTACGAGCAGTACTTC. This sequence encodes CSAPNLADPSYEQYF.